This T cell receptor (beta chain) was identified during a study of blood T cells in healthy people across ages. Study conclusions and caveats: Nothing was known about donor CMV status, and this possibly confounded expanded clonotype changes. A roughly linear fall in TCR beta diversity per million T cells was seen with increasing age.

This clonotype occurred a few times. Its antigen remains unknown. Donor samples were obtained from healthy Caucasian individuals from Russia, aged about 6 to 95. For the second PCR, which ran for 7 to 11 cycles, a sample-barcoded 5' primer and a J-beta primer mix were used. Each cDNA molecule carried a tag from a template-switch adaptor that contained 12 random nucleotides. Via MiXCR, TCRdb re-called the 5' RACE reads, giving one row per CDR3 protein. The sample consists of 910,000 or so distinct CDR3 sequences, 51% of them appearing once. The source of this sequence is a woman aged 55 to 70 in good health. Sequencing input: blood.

For the CDR3, the DNA is TGCAGCCCCTGGCACTGCGAGCAGTACTTC. Translated, it gives CSPWHCEQYF. The chain is built from TRBV29-1 and TRBJ2-7, with D unclear. This CDR3 is 10 amino acids long. Germline CDR1 reads SQVTM; CDR2 reads ANQGSEA. Trimming shortened V by 8 bases and J by 6 bases, and 11 bases separated the two germline ends.